A single sample gave rise to the 27 T cell receptor beta chains below, sequenced in a study of cytomegalovirus exposure and HLA in healthy donors. It was with 60 Vbeta and 13 Jbeta primers that the PCR ran. The repertoire was sequenced with immunoSEQ multiplex PCR; TCRdb's copy has only in-frame clones and lacks some. Among under 200,000 clones, 80% to 90% were seen once, and the ten largest hold 6% to 9%. The specimen sequenced was PBMCs. The receptors shown here come from a woman under 40 in good health and CMV-seropositive.

This clone was picked up one time. This chain uses TRBV19 with TRBJ2-7; the D gene is possibly TRBD1 (6 bases). Germline lookup yields CDR1 LNHDA and CDR2 SQIVND (reference sequence). The V end lost 5 bases, the J end lost 1 base, and 15 bases lay between the germline ends. The CDR3 totals 15 residues. The DNA of the CDR3 is TGTGCCAGTAGTTTACAGGGTACGTTGTCCTACGAGCAGTACTTC. The encoded protein is CASSLQGTLSYEQYF.

The gene calls are TRBV4-2 and TRBJ1-1, with D maybe TRBD1 (6 bases). V gave up 1 base and J gave up 1 base, with 13 bases separating them. The CDR3 totals 16 residues. CDR1 is LGHNA, CDR2 YNFKEQ, per germline. In nucleotides, the CDR3 is TGTGCCAGCAGCCAAGCTGCAGGGGTTACGAACACTGAAGCTTTCTTT. Residues: CASSQAAGVTNTEAFF.

The chain couples TRBV5-1 to TRBJ1-2; no reliable D call. Deletions cut 0 bases from V and 4 bases from J, with 13 bases between. Per germline, CDR1 SGHRS and CDR2 YFSETQ. This CDR3 spans 15 amino acids. CDR3 in amino acids: CASSLDEGPSYGYTF. CDR3 nucleotide sequence: TGCGCCAGCAGCTTGGATGAGGGCCCTAGCTATGGCTACACCTTC.

The chain has TRBV7-9 and TRBJ2-3; 7 bases map to TRBD1. After removal of 1 base from V and 2 bases from J, the junction contained 6 bases not matched to a gene. The CDR3 has 16 residues. Germline loops: CDR1 SEHNR, CDR2 FQNEAQ (reference sequence). The chain's CDR3 is CASSLGGGRTTDTQYF. The DNA of the CDR3 is TGTGCCAGCAGCTTAGGAGGGGGCCGAACCACAGATACGCAGTATTTT.

The chain uses TRBV28 and TRBJ1-1; 7 bases are a match to TRBD1. Trimming removed 6 bases from V and 6 bases from J; junction bases left unmatched: 16. CDR3 length: 16 amino acids. CDR1 and CDR2 (germline): MDHEN, SYDVKM. The CDR3 DNA sequence: TGTGCCAGCAGACTCCTAAGGGGGCGCGGGTCCTCTGAAGCTTTCTTT. Protein product: CASRLLRGRGSSEAFF.

The rearrangement uses TRBV7-2 and TRBJ2-3; D may be TRBD2 (5 bases). Germline loops: CDR1 SGHTA, CDR2 FQGNSA. This CDR3 is built from 15 residues. V shed 5 bases and J shed 6 bases, with 18 bases lying between them. DNA for the CDR3: TGTGCCAGCAGCCCGAGCGGCCGGGGAGTGGATACGCAGTATTTT. It yields the protein CASSPSGRGVDTQYF. Full variable domain (remainder filled in from reference TRBV7-2 and TRBJ2-3): GAGVSQSPSNKVTEKGKDVELRCDPISGHTALYWYRQSLGQGLEFLIYFQGNSAPDKSGLPSDRFSAERTGGSVSTLTIQRTQQEDSAVYLCASSPSGRGVDTQYFGPGTRLTVL.

The V gene is TRBV6-1, the J gene TRBJ1-6; 9 bases agree with TRBD1. CDR3 length equals 14 residues. Losses at the gene ends were 7 bases for V and 8 bases for J; bases not matched to a gene: 6. Germline-derived CDR1 and CDR2 are MNHNS and SASEGT. The CDR3 region is CASTKQGAHSPLHF. The CDR3 nucleotides read TGTGCCAGCACCAAACAGGGGGCGCATTCACCCCTCCACTTT.

This clone was recorded only once. This CDR3 reads CAWIGRANYGYTF. The CDR3 nucleotides are TGTGCCTGGATTGGCAGGGCTAACTATGGCTACACCTTC. The chain is built from TRBV30 and TRBJ1-2, with D perhaps TRBD1 (5 bases). V gave up 4 bases and J gave up 0 bases, with 9 bases separating them. Looked up from germline, CDR1 is GTSNPN and CDR2 is SVGIG (reference sequence). The length of the CDR3 is 13 residues. The full variable domain, in which reference TRBV30 and TRBJ1-2 provide the parts outside the CDR3, is SQTIHQWPATLVQPVGSPLSLECTVEGTSNPNLYWYRQAAGRGLQLLFYSVGIGQISSEVPQNLSASRPQDRQFILSSKKLLLSDSGFYLCAWIGRANYGYTFGSGTRLTVV.

This rearrangement joins TRBV6-4 to TRBJ1-6; perhaps TRBD1 as D (6 bases). V dropped 6 bases and J dropped 8 bases, with 23 bases sitting between them. The CDR3 contains 17 residues. Germline V lookup: CDR1 MRHNA, CDR2 SNTAGT. CDR3 nucleotide sequence: TGTGCCAGCAGCGAACGGTTTGGGGCAGGGGATGATTCACCCCTCCACTTT. Residues: CASSERFGAGDDSPLHF.

CDR3 nucleotides: TGTGCCAGCAGTGTCAGCCGGGATAACACTGAAGCTTTCTTT. Translated: CASSVSRDNTEAFF. The rearrangement uses TRBV2 and TRBJ1-1; no definite D call. This CDR3 spans 14 amino acids. Germline assignment: CDR1 SNHLY and CDR2 FYNNEI. V gave up 4 bases and J gave up 2 bases, with 11 bases separating them.

The genes are TRBV6-5 and TRBJ2-5, with a tentative D call TRBD1 (5 bases). CDR3 length: 11 residues. Germline V gene lookup returns CDR1 MNHEY and CDR2 SVGAGI. The ends were cut back, 5 bases at V and 4 bases at J, with 5 bases in the middle. The DNA for the CDR3 is TGTGCCAGCAGTAGGGGAGAGACCCAGTACTTC. Its translation: CASSRGETQYF.

The chain combines TRBV7-2 with TRBJ1-6, with TRBD1 as a possible D gene (5 bases). Deletions cut 1 base from V and 16 bases from J, with 11 bases between. The CDR3 length is 12 residues. Looked up from germline, CDR1 is SGHTA and CDR2 is FQGNSA. The CDR3 DNA is TGTGCCAGCAGCTTAGAGACAGCCGTACTCCACTTT. It translates to CASSLETAVLHF. The full variable domain, with the rest looked up from reference TRBV7-2 and TRBJ1-6, is GAGVSQSPSNKVTEKGKDVELRCDPISGHTALYWYRQSLGQGLEFLIYFQGNSAPDKSGLPSDRFSAERTGGSVSTLTIQRTQQEDSAVYLCASSLETAVLHFGNGTRLTVT.

The chain is built from TRBV4-1 and TRBJ2-1; 10 bases fit TRBD1. Trimming at V came to 2 bases and at J to 7 bases, leaving 8 bases not matched to a gene. Germline V gene lookup returns CDR1 MGHRA and CDR2 YSYEKL. The CDR3 contains 16 residues. Written as DNA, the CDR3 is TGCGCCAGCAGCCAACCCCGGGACAGGGGATCAAATGAGCAGTTCTTC. Protein: CASSQPRDRGSNEQFF.

This clone was found once. The chain joins TRBV6-6 to TRBJ2-3; D gene uncertain. Trimming stripped 8 bases from V and 6 bases from J, with 12 bases between. Germline CDR1 reads MNHNY; CDR2 reads SVGAGI (reference sequence). The CDR3 has 12 amino acids. CDR3 coding DNA: TGTGCCAGCGAGGAATCCGACGATACGCAGTATTTT. This encodes CASEESDDTQYF.

J is TRBJ2-5 and V is TRBV6-1; 8 bases align to TRBD1. Per the germline V gene, CDR1 is MNHNS and CDR2 is SASEGT. The CDR3 has 13 amino acids. V lost 5 bases and J lost 5; bases outside the gene matches: 4. In DNA, the CDR3 is TGTGCCAGCAGTTTCGGACAGGGTGAGACCCAGTACTTC. Its protein is CASSFGQGETQYF.

This chain links TRBV7-9 with TRBJ1-3; 7 bases agree with TRBD1. V lost 4 bases and J lost 0; bases outside the gene matches: 3. The CDR3 consists of 15 residues. Germline CDR1 is SEHNR and CDR2 is FQNEAQ (reference sequence). CDR3 nucleotide sequence: TGTGCCAGCAGCTGGGACAGTAACTCTGGAAACACCATATATTTT. Translation: CASSWDSNSGNTIYF. Full variable domain (remainder filled in from reference TRBV7-9 and TRBJ1-3): DTGVSQNPRHKITKRGQNVTFRCDPISEHNRLYWYRQTLGQGPEFLTYFQNEAQLEKSRLLSDRFSAERPKGSFSTLEIQRTEQGDSAMYLCASSWDSNSGNTIYFGEGSWLTVV.

The chain uses TRBV6-6 and TRBJ1-2, with D possibly being TRBD1 (5 bases). The CDR3 runs to 15 residues. V was trimmed by 7 bases and J by 5 bases, leaving 20 bases between them. The germline V gene encodes CDR1 MNHNY and CDR2 SVGAGI (reference sequence). CDR3 protein: CASKVGAGSSYGYTF. The CDR3 region has the DNA TGTGCCAGCAAAGTTGGGGCAGGAAGTTCGTATGGCTACACCTTC.

This chain connects TRBV27 to TRBJ2-5; the D is unclear. The germline V gene has CDR1 MNHEY and CDR2 SMNVEV (reference sequence). The V and J ends lost 6 bases and 4 bases respectively, with 18 bases between them. The CDR3 is 15 amino acids. The CDR3 nucleotides are TGTGCCAGCAGACCCCGTCCCCGTGTGGCAGAGACCCAGTACTTC. This codes for CASRPRPRVAETQYF.

This clone was observed a single time. The chain employs TRBV28 and TRBJ1-4, with D hard to call. Trimming stripped 6 bases from V and 0 bases from J, with 11 bases between. The CDR3 has 15 residues. Germline CDR1 MDHEN, CDR2 SYDVKM. The CDR3 bases are TGTGCCAGCAGCCGTTCAGGCTCAACTAATGAAAAACTGTTTTTT. Its protein product is CASSRSGSTNEKLFF.

The J gene is TRBJ1-6, the V gene TRBV4-1; TRBD1 is a possible D gene (5 bases). Germline CDR1 is MGHRA and CDR2 is YSYEKL. The CDR3 loop spans 16 amino acids. Trimming cost V 0 bases and J 1 base, with 7 bases left between them. The CDR3 reads CASSQERGSYNSPLHF. The CDR3 DNA is TGCGCCAGCAGCCAAGAAAGGGGTTCCTATAATTCACCCCTCCACTTT.

This clone was picked up one time. DNA of the CDR3: TGCGCCAGCAGCCAATTAGACTCCTACGAGCAGTACTTC. Encoded protein: CASSQLDSYEQYF. This chain connects TRBV4-1 to TRBJ2-7; D remains ambiguous. Germline V gene data show CDR1 as MGHRA and CDR2 as YSYEKL. CDR3 length equals 13 residues. Trimming stripped 2 bases from V and 0 bases from J, with 5 bases between.

This clone has just one count. The chain has TRBV28 and TRBJ2-7, with TRBD1 matching 7 bases. The CDR3 consists of 14 residues. Germline values: CDR1 MDHEN, CDR2 SYDVKM. The V gene end was trimmed by 5 bases and the J gene end by 11 bases; junction bases not matched to a gene: 15. The CDR3 loop is CASSPYRDSSNEYF. In DNA form, the CDR3 reads TGTGCCAGCAGTCCGTACCGGGACAGCAGCAACGAGTACTTC.

The rearrangement uses TRBV9 and TRBJ1-2; 8 bases map to TRBD1. Trimming took 4 bases from V and 3 from J; bases not matched to a gene: 8. Per germline, CDR1 SGDLS and CDR2 YYNGEE. The CDR3 has 15 amino acids. The DNA for the CDR3 is TGTGCCAGCAGCTACCGGACAGGGCAAGACTATGGCTACACCTTC. Translated, it gives CASSYRTGQDYGYTF.

The chain has TRBV7-8 and TRBJ2-7; a weak D match, TRBD2 (6 bases). Germline CDR1 is SGHVS and CDR2 is FQNEAQ. V lost 2 bases and J lost 6, with 11 bases in between. The CDR3 spans 13 residues. The CDR3 DNA follows: TGTGCCAGCAGCTTATTGGGGGACTCCGAGCAGTACTTC. Translated, it gives CASSLLGDSEQYF.

The chain combines TRBV9 with TRBJ2-1, with D possibly TRBD1 on 5 matching bases. Germline V gene data show CDR1 as SGDLS and CDR2 as YYNGEE. The CDR3 sequence is 16 residues long. Trimming pared 1 base from V and 0 bases from J, leaving 11 bases between. The CDR3 nucleotides read TGTGCCAGCAGCGTAAGGGGAAAAGGCTCCTACAATGAGCAGTTCTTC. Translating gives CASSVRGKGSYNEQFF.

This chain uses TRBV7-9 with TRBJ2-3; TRBD2 matches at 8 bases. The CDR3 length is 14 residues. Germline CDR1 is SEHNR and CDR2 is FQNEAQ (reference sequence). With V trimmed by 8 bases and J by 2 bases, 6 bases remained unmatched. The CDR3 DNA follows: TGTGCCAGCCTACTAGCGGCGTTCACAGATACGCAGTATTTT. Residues: CASLLAAFTDTQYF. The full variable domain, in which reference TRBV7-9 and TRBJ2-3 provide the parts outside the CDR3, is DTGVSQNPRHKITKRGQNVTFRCDPISEHNRLYWYRQTLGQGPEFLTYFQNEAQLEKSRLLSDRFSAERPKGSFSTLEIQRTEQGDSAMYLCASLLAAFTDTQYFGPGTRLTVL.

CDR3 sequence reads: CASSAPGGTGEPYEQYF. CDR3 DNA: TGTGCCAGCAGTGCACCCGGCGGGACAGGGGAGCCCTACGAGCAGTACTTC. The chain couples TRBV6-1 to TRBJ2-7; 10 nucleotides align to TRBD1. The CDR3 consists of 17 residues. Trimming at V came to 4 bases and at J to 2 bases, leaving 11 bases not matched to a gene. Germline V gene sequence: CDR1 MNHNS, CDR2 SASEGT.